Sequencing of this TCR beta chain was carried out in a study of PD-1 blockade in classical Hodgkin lymphoma. Overall study findings and caveats: Differences between repertoires have undefined causes, possibly disease activity or prior therapy.

A remark on this clone: The target antigen is unknown.

Some clones are missing from TCRdb's copy, which holds only in-frame ones; the method was immunoSEQ multiplex PCR. The sample yields approximately 58,000 clones, around 93% seen once. Relapses following autologous stem cell transplantation were seen in all patients, with brentuximab vedotin exposure varying. CDR1 is GTSNPN, CDR2 SVGIG, per germline (reference sequence). The ends were cut back, 5 bases at V and 2 bases at J, with 10 bases in the middle. This CDR3 is 12 amino acids long. The specimen was peripheral blood mononuclear cells (PBMCs), collected before the second cycle of nivolumab. The V gene is TRBV30, the J gene TRBJ2-7; D remains unclear. The receptor comes from a human donor with classical Hodgkin lymphoma. The CDR3: CAWAGLPYEQYF. The CDR3 coding sequence is TGTGCCTGGGCCGGGCTCCCCTACGAGCAGTACTTC.